These 17 T cell receptor beta chains share one sample of origin, sequenced in a study of breast tumors, draining lymph nodes, adjacent tissues. TCRdb ran MiXCR on the multiplex PCR reads and lists one entry per CDR3 protein. The sample lists 250,000 or so distinct CDR3 sequences, around 31% occurring once. Samples came from axillary lymph nodes draining the breast cancer. Specimen: axillary lymph node tissue. The source of these receptors is a female donor with breast cancer. Some clones in this sample may be carry-over from other donors' samples.

This clonotype was observed many times. This rearrangement joins TRBV7-8 to TRBJ2-1, with 9 bases fitting TRBD1. Germline lookup yields CDR1 SGHVS and CDR2 FQNEAQ. The CDR3 consists of 15 residues. V lost 4 bases and J lost 8; bases outside the gene matches: 9. In DNA, the CDR3 is TGTGCCAGCAGCTCACAGGGGGCTGTGTTCTATGAGCAGTTCTTC. This codes for CASSSQGAVFYEQFF.

The rearrangement links TRBV2 to TRBJ1-5, with D possibly matching TRBD1 (6 bases). Germline V lookup: CDR1 SNHLY, CDR2 FYNNEI. Trimming removed 5 bases at V and 7 bases at J, with 15 bases between. This CDR3 region has 14 residues. The CDR3 region has the DNA TGTGCCAGCAGTTCACAGGGTGCTGTACAGCCCCAGCATTTT. Translated, it gives CASSSQGAVQPQHF.

This rearrangement joins TRBV28 to TRBJ2-1; 7 nucleotides match TRBD2. The CDR3 covers 16 residues. V dropped 1 base and J dropped 6; count of bases not matched to a gene: 9. CDR1 is MDHEN, CDR2 SYDVKM, per germline. The CDR3 sequence: CASSLSGGGLSNEQFF. CDR3 coding DNA: TGTGCCAGCAGTTTATCGGGGGGAGGGCTTAGCAATGAGCAGTTCTTC.

This clonotype was detected many times. The genes are TRBV5-1 and TRBJ2-2; 9 bases line up with TRBD2. From germline, CDR1 is SGHRS and CDR2 YFSETQ. The CDR3 extends over 15 amino acids. V shed 1 base, J shed 6 bases, and the junction held 4 bases outside the gene matches. DNA of the CDR3: TGCGCCAGCAGCTTGAGTAGCGGGAGCTCCGGGGAGCTGTTTTTT. This sequence encodes CASSLSSGSSGELFF.

Points on this clonotype: Since a much larger clone is just one base distant, this may be a read error. The J gene is TRBJ2-2, the V gene TRBV6-6; D is uncertain. From germline, CDR1 is MNHNY and CDR2 SVGAGI (reference sequence). The CDR3 has 15 amino acids. The CDR3 DNA sequence: TGTGCCAGCAGTTACACTACCGCGAACGCCGGGGAGCTGTTTTTT. It specifies CASSYTTANAGELFF.

On this clonotype: A much larger clone sits a single nucleotide away, making a read error possible. The gene calls are TRBV20-1 and TRBJ2-7; 9 nucleotides align to TRBD1. Germline CDR1 DFQATT, CDR2 SNEGSKA (reference sequence). The CDR3 runs to 13 residues. DNA for the CDR3: TGCAGTGCTAGGAGGGACAGGGTTGCCGAGCGGTACTTC. Protein: CSARRDRVAERYF.

This clonotype was observed once. Its ends do not fully match the called genes, so a read error is possible. The genes are TRBV27 and TRBJ1-3; the D is unclear. CDR3 length equals 14 residues. Germline CDR1 and CDR2: MNHEY and SMNVEV (reference sequence). CDR3 DNA: TGTGCCTGCAGGAACGCGGACTCTGGAAACACCATATATTTT. Its translation: CACRNADSGNTIYF.

This clonotype was observed at least ten times. CDR3 amino acids: CASKFGENSYNEQFF. CDR3 nucleotide sequence: TGTGCCAGCAAGTTCGGGGAGAACTCCTACAATGAGCAGTTCTTC. The chain combines TRBV7-2 with TRBJ2-1, with a tentative D call TRBD2 (5 bases). Per the germline V gene, CDR1 is SGHTA and CDR2 is FQGNSA. CDR3 length: 15 residues. V was trimmed by 7 bases and J by 0 bases, leaving 13 bases between them.

This clonotype was observed once. This could be a read error, since a much larger clone is one nucleotide away. V usage is TRBV5-4 and J usage is TRBJ2-1; possible D gene TRBD2, 6 bases. CDR3 length equals 14 residues. The germline V gene has CDR1 SGHNT and CDR2 YYREEE (reference sequence). CDR3 loop: CVSSLAGSGNEQFF. As DNA, the CDR3 is TGTGTCAGCAGCTTGGCCGGTAGCGGCAATGAGCAGTTCTTC.

The V and J genes are TRBV28 and TRBJ2-2, with 11 bases identical to TRBD2. The J segment lost 3 bases and the V segment lost 1 base, leaving 4 bases of the junction unmatched. The CDR3 loop spans 17 amino acids. Germline V lookup: CDR1 MDHEN, CDR2 SYDVKM. The CDR3 region has the DNA TGTGCCAGCAGTTTATCCCGACTAGCGGGGTACACCGGGGAGCTGTTTTTT. It translates to CASSLSRLAGYTGELFF.

This clonotype was seen only a few times. This chain joins TRBV11-2 and TRBJ2-1; 12 nucleotides match TRBD2. The length of the CDR3 is 16 residues. The J segment lost 7 bases and the V segment lost 5 bases, leaving 9 bases of the junction unmatched. Germline values: CDR1 SGHAT, CDR2 FQNNGV. CDR3 sequence reads: CASSLRLAGVSNEQFF. CDR3 bases: TGTGCCAGCAGCCTCCGACTAGCGGGAGTTTCAAATGAGCAGTTCTTC.

The chain uses TRBV28 and TRBJ2-1, with TRBD2 matching over 9 bases. With V trimmed by 5 bases and J by 4 bases, 6 bases remained unmatched. There are 15 residues in the CDR3. Germline CDR1 MDHEN, CDR2 SYDVKM. The CDR3 coding sequence is TGTGCCAGCAGTAGCAGCGGGAGGAGGTACAATGAGCAGTTCTTC. Translation: CASSSSGRRYNEQFF. Supplemented by reference TRBV28 and TRBJ2-1, the full variable domain reads DVKVTQSSRYLVKRTGEKVFLECVQDMDHENMFWYRQDPGLGLRLIYFSYDVKMKEKGDIPEGYSVSREKKERFSLILESASTNQTSMYLCASSSSGRRYNEQFFGPGTRLTVL.

About this clonotype: Likely a read error: the CDR3 ends without its conserved phenylalanine or tryptophan. The chain's CDR3 is CAITPRTWDSYEQYL. The CDR3 DNA follows: TGTGCCATCACCCCCAGGACTTGGGACTCCTACGAGCAGTACCTC. The chain links TRBV2 to TRBJ2-7; D possibly corresponds to TRBD2 (5 bases). Germline-derived CDR1 and CDR2 are SNHLY and FYNNEI. The germline V and J ends were trimmed by 10 bases and 0 bases, with 19 bases remaining between them. The CDR3 runs 15 residues.

This clonotype was counted only a few times. The V and J genes are TRBV12-1 and TRBJ2-7; the table's TRBD1 call for D was not verified on the DNA. TRBV12-1 is a pseudogene segment. CDR3 length: 15 residues. The DNA for the CDR3 is TGTGCCAGCAGCTTTAAGGGGAGATGCTCCTACGAGCAGTACTTC. It yields the protein CASSFKGRCSYEQYF.

V usage is TRBV20-1 and J usage is TRBJ1-1; D is unclear. Trimming stripped 1 base from V and 5 bases from J, with 11 bases between. The germline V gene encodes CDR1 DFQATT and CDR2 SNEGSKA (reference sequence). This CDR3 contains 13 residues. CDR3 in amino acids: CSARVEQWTEAFF. CDR3 DNA: TGCAGTGCTAGAGTAGAGCAGTGGACTGAAGCTTTCTTT.

V usage is TRBV19 and J usage is TRBJ1-1, with TRBD1 matching 9 bases. The length of the CDR3 is 18 residues. V trimming: 0 bases; J trimming: 3 bases; junction bases outside the gene matches: 11. The germline V gene has CDR1 LNHDA and CDR2 SQIVND (reference sequence). This chain's CDR3 is CASSIDQLTDRGHTEAFF. In DNA form, the CDR3 reads TGTGCCAGTAGTATAGATCAGTTAACGGACAGGGGACACACTGAAGCTTTCTTT.

This clonotype was recorded only once. The chain couples TRBV12-1 to TRBJ1-2; TRBD1, the D gene given by the table, was not confirmed from the DNA. TRBV12-1 is flagged as a pseudogene. The CDR3 spans 14 residues. The CDR3 sequence is CASALRGDDYGYTF. The DNA for the CDR3 is TGTGCCAGCGCTTTACGAGGGGACGACTATGGCTACACCTTC.